This paragraph covers one T cell receptor (beta chain) sequence. Its antigen remains unidentified. The input lacks base qualities; no much larger clone sits a single base away. Participants in the prospective study were enrolled through a virtual design, were aged roughly 18 to 100 years, and lived in roughly 26 United States geographic areas. In the prospective study, participants were assigned to cohorts based on the clinical history participants reported in a screening survey and a study questionnaire. Exposed participants were defined as having been in contact with someone with a PCR-confirmed or clinician-diagnosed COVID-19 case within 2 weeks of study entry. In the prospective study, mobile phlebotomists collected whole blood, serum and a nasopharyngeal or oropharyngeal swab from each participant. Participants in the prospective study had the option to provide additional blood draws and questionnaires over a roughly 2-month period. Before DNA extraction, prospective study blood samples were shipped either frozen or at room temperature.

This entry comes from a study of blood T cell repertoires in COVID-19 (dated by TCRdb to the early 2020s). Regarding the complete study: Collaborator samples came from the United States, Italy and Spain and covered acute and convalescent phases of COVID-19. The material from the prospective study consisted of cDNA or gDNA derived from T cells, B-cell-depleted T cells, or PBMCs. Subjects who had been exposed to COVID-19, were actively infected with it, or had recovered from it provided the deeply sampled blood TCRbeta repertoires that made up the dataset. A freely available public database, intended as a resource for researchers studying the immune response to SARS-CoV-2, is where the repertoires were released. The samples were drawn from two sources: the first 160 participants of the ongoing ImmuneRACE study, and fewer than 1,500 subjects contributed by 6 global collaborators. The sample metadata nearly always contained a de-identified subject ID, COVID-19 status, age in years and sex. Where available, HLA class I and class II types were taken from metadata supplied by the sample provider and were not determined by assay-based typing.

TCRbeta CDR3 regions were amplified from genomic DNA by means of the immunoSEQ Assay, a bias-controlled multiplex PCR. Turning to the authors' computational methods: Nucleated cell counts per sample were estimated from amplification of reference gene primers within the assay. Sequence reads were collapsed and filtered to measure the absolute abundance of every unique TCRbeta CDR3 rearrangement. For each sample, productive Simpson clonality was calculated by taking the square root of Simpson's diversity index across productive rearrangements. TCRdb retrieved this table from immuneACCESS and kept in-frame rearrangements only. Not all clones are present; in checked studies, unresolved V genes account for under half, and no reason is known for the remainder. V and J calls and clone size come straight from that table; D and trimming were deduced from the DNA. The sample table lists some 300,000 clones, about 90% of them with a count of one. The top ten constitute roughly 2.9% of the sample.

The germline V gene sets CDR1 to SNHLY and CDR2 to FYNNEI. Including the terminal cysteine and phenylalanine, the CDR3 comprises 16 residues. The entry retains the CDR3 DNA only, 48 bases that are in frame from base 1. Trimming removed 6 bases from V and 5 bases from J; the gene matches leave 12 bases unexplained. On the study overall, not on this receptor specifically: The quantity of clinical and demographic metadata differed by source and by participant and was supplied without curation.

The chain is made from TRBV2 and TRBJ2-3, with TRBD2 identical over 9 junction bases. The clonotype originates from a woman aged 50 to 60 who had been exposed to COVID-19. Sequencing used PBMCs or T cells enriched from blood (not recorded which). The CDR3 region: CASSPRGGGAKDTQYF. At the DNA level, the sequence is TGTGCCAGCAGCCCTCGGGGCGGGGGGGCGAAAGATACGCAGTATTTT.